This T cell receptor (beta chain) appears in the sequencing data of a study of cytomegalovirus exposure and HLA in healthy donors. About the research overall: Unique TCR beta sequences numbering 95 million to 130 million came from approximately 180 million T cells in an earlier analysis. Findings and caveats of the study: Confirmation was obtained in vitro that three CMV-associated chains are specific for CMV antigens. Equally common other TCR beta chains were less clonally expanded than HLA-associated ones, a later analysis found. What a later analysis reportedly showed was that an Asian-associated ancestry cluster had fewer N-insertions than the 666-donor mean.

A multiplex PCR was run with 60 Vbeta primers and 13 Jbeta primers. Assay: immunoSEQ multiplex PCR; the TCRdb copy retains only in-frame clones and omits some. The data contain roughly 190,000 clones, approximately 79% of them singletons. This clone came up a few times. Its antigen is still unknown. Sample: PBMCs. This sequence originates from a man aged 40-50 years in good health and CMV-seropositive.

The CDR3 sequence is CASSAGGQGDEQYF. The CDR3 nucleotides are TGTGCCAGCAGCGCGGGGGGACAGGGTGACGAGCAGTACTTC. The rearrangement links TRBV9 to TRBJ2-7; 9 positions match TRBD1. This CDR3 contains 14 residues. CDR1 SGDLS and CDR2 YYNGEE come from the germline V gene. V was clipped by 3 bases and J by 5 bases; unmatched bases: 6.